Below, 26 T cell receptor beta chains from the same sample are listed, as sequenced in a study of cytomegalovirus exposure and HLA in healthy donors. The study ran its PCR with 60 Vbeta and 13 Jbeta primers. Assay used: immunoSEQ multiplex PCR; TCRdb lists only in-frame clones, some missing. This table has approximately 210,000 clones, roughly four fifths appearing once. Material: PBMCs. The receptors stem from a man between 18 and 29 years old in good health and CMV-seronegative.

This chain links TRBV1 with TRBJ2-5; TRBD1 reflects the table's D call only, with no check against the DNA. TRBV1 is flagged as a pseudogene. The CDR3 contains 18 residues. CDR3 region: CTSSQGHPCRGGEETQYF. The CDR3 region has the DNA TGCACCAGCAGCCAAGGACACCCGTGTAGGGGTGGGGAAGAGACCCAGTACTTC.

The chain carries TRBV28 and TRBJ2-7; D may be TRBD2 (5 bases). Germline V gives CDR1 MDHEN, CDR2 SYDVKM. CDR3 length: 14 residues. Trimming removed 4 bases from V and 2 bases from J, with 12 bases in between. The CDR3 reads CASSSPGTPYEQYF. The CDR3 DNA is TGTGCCAGCAGTTCCCCGGGAACTCCCTACGAGCAGTACTTC.

This chain links TRBV14 with TRBJ2-7; TRBD2 matches 10 bases. The CDR3 covers 16 residues. Germline CDR1 SGHDN, CDR2 FVKESK. V dropped 4 bases and J dropped 3; count of bases not matched to a gene: 9. The CDR3 DNA reads as TGTGCCAGCAGCCCAGTGACTAGCGGGTGGGTCTACGAGCAGTACTTC. This codes for CASSPVTSGWVYEQYF.

The J gene is TRBJ2-1, the V gene TRBV27, with 9 bases identical to TRBD1. The CDR3 extends over 17 amino acids. CDR1 and CDR2 (germline): MNHEY, SMNVEV (reference sequence). The V and J ends lost 7 bases and 5 bases, in that order; junction bases with no gene match: 15. In DNA, the CDR3 is TGTGCCAGCACACGGAGGTACGGGACAGGGAAAGACAATGAGCAGTTCTTC. Encoded protein: CASTRRYGTGKDNEQFF.

The chain uses TRBV5-1 and TRBJ2-3; D gene uncertain. The CDR3 consists of 13 residues. V was trimmed by 1 base and J by 5 bases, leaving 8 bases between them. CDR1 is SGHRS and CDR2 is YFSETQ in the germline V gene. CDR3 DNA sequence: TGCGCCAGCAGCTTGTTTTCTCTAGATACGCAGTATTTT. It yields the protein CASSLFSLDTQYF.

J is TRBJ2-1 and V is TRBV7-2; possibly TRBD2 for D (7 bases). CDR1 is SGHTA and CDR2 is FQGNSA in the germline V gene. V shed 8 bases and J shed 7 bases, with 21 bases lying between them. The CDR3 is 15 amino acids. CDR3 region: CASSTGREIPNEQFF. DNA for the CDR3: TGTGCCAGCTCCACAGGGAGGGAGATTCCTAATGAGCAGTTCTTC.

The rearrangement uses TRBV5-5 and TRBJ2-2, with no clear D. This CDR3 contains 15 residues. The V and J ends lost 2 bases and 0 bases respectively, with 8 bases between them. CDR1 and CDR2 (germline): SGHKS, YYEKEE (reference sequence). The CDR3 DNA follows: TGTGCCAGCAGCTTTGGTCAGACGAACACCGGGGAGCTGTTTTTT. It specifies CASSFGQTNTGELFF.

The gene calls are TRBV7-9 and TRBJ1-4; 10 bases align to TRBD1. Germline V gene sequence: CDR1 SEHNR, CDR2 FQNEAQ (reference sequence). There are 15 residues in the CDR3. The V segment lost 8 bases and the J segment 8 bases; nucleotides outside the gene matches: 11. The DNA of the CDR3 is TGTGCCAGCCGACGGGACAGGGGATCAGGGGAAAAACTGTTTTTT. The encoded protein is CASRRDRGSGEKLFF. The entire variable domain, with the rest obtained from reference TRBV7-9 and TRBJ1-4, is as follows: DTGVSQNPRHKITKRGQNVTFRCDPISEHNRLYWYRQTLGQGPEFLTYFQNEAQLEKSRLLSDRFSAERPKGSFSTLEIQRTEQGDSAMYLCASRRDRGSGEKLFFGSGTQLSVL.

The V call is TRBV7-2, the J call TRBJ2-1; 7 positions agree with TRBD2. This CDR3 has 14 residues. From germline, CDR1 is SGHTA and CDR2 FQGNSA. Unmatched junction bases numbered 5, after V lost 1 base and J lost 8 bases. CDR3: CASSLVPLADEQFF. CDR3 sequence (DNA): TGTGCCAGCAGCTTAGTTCCGCTAGCGGATGAGCAGTTCTTC.

The V and J genes are TRBV15 and TRBJ1-4; D gene ambiguous. V lost 0 bases to trimming and J lost 8 bases, with 16 bases between them. Per the germline V gene, CDR1 is LNHNV and CDR2 is YYDKDF (reference sequence). The CDR3 totals 16 residues. The CDR3 sequence is CATSRDYKGVGEKLFF. In DNA form, the CDR3 reads TGTGCCACCAGCAGAGATTATAAGGGAGTGGGGGAAAAACTGTTTTTT. The entire variable domain, with the rest obtained from reference TRBV15 and TRBJ1-4, is as follows: DAMVIQNPRYQVTQFGKPVTLSCSQTLNHNVMYWYQQKSSQAPKLLFHYYDKDFNNEADTPDNFQSRRPNTSFCFLDIRSPGLGDTAMYLCATSRDYKGVGEKLFFGSGTQLSVL.

This chain joins TRBV7-6 and TRBJ2-7; 7 positions match TRBD2. Germline lookup yields CDR1 SGHVS and CDR2 FNYEAQ. The V and J ends lost 1 base and 5 bases, in that order; junction bases with no gene match: 8. The CDR3 extends over 15 amino acids. CDR3 sequence: CASSLELAENHEQYF. The CDR3 DNA follows: TGTGCCAGCAGCTTAGAGCTAGCGGAGAACCACGAGCAGTACTTC. Using reference TRBV7-6 and TRBJ2-7 for the parts outside the CDR3, the full variable domain is GAGVSQSPRYKVTKRGQDVALRCDPISGHVSLYWYRQALGQGPEFLTYFNYEAQQDKSGLPNDRFSAERPEGSISTLTIQRTEQRDSAMYRCASSLELAENHEQYFGPGTRLTVT.

The rearrangement joins TRBV6-5 to TRBJ2-7; the D gene is possibly TRBD2 (7 bases). The CDR3 spans 14 residues. V was cut by 6 bases and J by 6 bases, with 18 bases left in between. In germline, CDR1 is MNHEY, CDR2 SVGAGI. The CDR3 protein is CASRPRGGMIEQYF. Here the CDR3 DNA reads TGTGCCAGCAGGCCCAGGGGAGGGATGATCGAGCAGTACTTC.

This clone appeared a few times. The genes are TRBV4-3 and TRBJ1-2; D is uncertain. V lost 4 bases and J 4 bases, leaving 13 bases between the germline ends. This CDR3 is built from 14 residues. CDR1 and CDR2 (germline): LGHNA, YSLEER. Here the CDR3 reads CASSPERHSYGYTF. As DNA, the CDR3 is TGCGCCAGCAGCCCCGAGAGGCACTCCTATGGCTACACCTTC.

The V gene is TRBV29-1, the J gene TRBJ2-7; D ambiguous. The V end lost 3 bases, the J end lost 1 base, and 13 bases lay between the germline ends. Germline CDR1 and CDR2: SQVTM and ANQGSEA. The CDR3 runs to 14 residues. CDR3: CSVEGPGLSYEQYF. DNA for the CDR3: TGCAGCGTTGAGGGTCCAGGTCTTTCCTACGAGCAGTACTTC.

This chain links TRBV11-2 with TRBJ2-7, with 8 nucleotides matching TRBD1. The CDR3 contains 13 residues. V lost 5 bases, J lost 3 bases, and 3 bases stayed unmatched. The germline V gene encodes CDR1 SGHAT and CDR2 FQNNGV. The DNA for the CDR3 is TGTGCCAGCAGCCCGACAGGGGTCTACGAGCAGTACTTC. It yields the protein CASSPTGVYEQYF.

The rearrangement joins TRBV9 to TRBJ1-2, with 8 nucleotides matching TRBD1. V was pared by 7 bases and J by 8 bases, with 10 bases of the junction left unmatched. The CDR3 loop spans 13 amino acids. Germline V lookup: CDR1 SGDLS, CDR2 YYNGEE. The CDR3: CASGKGQVGGYTF. In DNA form, the CDR3 reads TGTGCCAGCGGCAAGGGACAGGTGGGCGGCTACACCTTC. Filled out from reference TRBV9 and TRBJ1-2, the complete variable domain reads DSGVTQTPKHLITATGQRVTLRCSPRSGDLSVYWYQQSLDQGLQFLIQYYNGEERAKGNILERFSAQQFPDLHSELNLSSLELGDSALYFCASGKGQVGGYTFGSGTRLTVV.

The V gene is TRBV25-1, the J gene TRBJ1-6, with 9 bases that match TRBD1. Germline lookup yields CDR1 MGHDK and CDR2 SYGVNS. The CDR3 covers 16 residues. Trimming cost V 6 bases and J 8 bases; bases outside gene matches: 11. The CDR3 nucleotides read TGTGCCAGCAGGCCACCCGGGACAGGGCTTGATTCACCCCTCCACTTT. Translated: CASRPPGTGLDSPLHF.

The rearrangement uses TRBV10-1 and TRBJ2-6, with D possibly being TRBD1 (5 bases). Germline assignment: CDR1 WNHNN and CDR2 SYGVQD (reference sequence). The CDR3 covers 14 residues. The V gene lost 5 bases and the J gene lost 4 bases, with 9 bases spanning the gap. CDR3 nucleotides: TGCGCCAGCAGTAGGGGTTCGGGGGCCAACGTCCTGACTTTC. It encodes CASSRGSGANVLTF.

CDR3 DNA: TGTGCCAGCAGCACCCACACGGGAGGGGAGGGTAATGAGCAGTTCTTC. It is translated as CASSTHTGGEGNEQFF. This sequence joins TRBV9 and TRBJ2-1; 8 bases align to TRBD2. After removal of 4 bases from V and 7 bases from J, the junction contained 13 bases not matched to a gene. The CDR3 sequence is 16 residues long. Germline V CDR1 and CDR2: SGDLS, YYNGEE. The full variable domain, in which reference TRBV9 and TRBJ2-1 provide the parts outside the CDR3, is DSGVTQTPKHLITATGQRVTLRCSPRSGDLSVYWYQQSLDQGLQFLIQYYNGEERAKGNILERFSAQQFPDLHSELNLSSLELGDSALYFCASSTHTGGEGNEQFFGPGTRLTVL.

V and J are TRBV4-1 and TRBJ2-7, with D perhaps TRBD1 (5 bases). V lost 1 base, J lost 3 bases, and 10 bases lay in between. CDR1 and CDR2 from the germline V gene are MGHRA and YSYEKL. This CDR3 has 14 residues. CDR3 residues: CASSQAVQGYEQYF. The CDR3 DNA sequence: TGCGCCAGCAGCCAAGCGGTCCAGGGCTACGAGCAGTACTTC.

In this sample, this clone turned up once. The chain recombines TRBV27 with TRBJ2-2, with 9 bases aligning to TRBD1. From germline, CDR1 is MNHEY and CDR2 SMNVEV (reference sequence). This CDR3 spans 16 amino acids. Losses at the gene ends were 5 bases for V and 2 bases for J; bases not matched to a gene: 6. In DNA form, the CDR3 reads TGTGCCAGCAGTAAAGGGACAGGGAGAAACACCGGGGAGCTGTTTTTT. Translated, it gives CASSKGTGRNTGELFF.

The chain couples TRBV12-5 to TRBJ1-5; D unresolved. Per germline, CDR1 LGHNT and CDR2 FRNRAP. With 6 bases removed from V and 3 bases from J, the gap between germline ends came to 18 bases. The CDR3 is 16 amino acids. This chain's CDR3 is CASGPPSPGINQPQHF. The CDR3 DNA sequence: TGTGCTAGTGGCCCCCCCTCCCCGGGAATCAATCAGCCCCAGCATTTT.

This sequence joins TRBV14 and TRBJ2-5, with 7 bases that match TRBD2. Germline CDR1 reads SGHDN; CDR2 reads FVKESK. The V gene end was trimmed by 1 base and the J gene end by 4 bases; junction bases not matched to a gene: 12. This CDR3 has 17 residues. Here the CDR3 reads CASSQVKTGGTRETQYF. The DNA for the CDR3 is TGTGCCAGCAGCCAAGTCAAAACGGGGGGAACAAGAGAGACCCAGTACTTC. The full variable domain, in which reference TRBV14 and TRBJ2-5 provide the parts outside the CDR3, is EAGVTQFPSHSVIEKGQTVTLRCDPISGHDNLYWYRRVMGKEIKFLLHFVKESKQDESGMPNNRFLAERTGGTYSTLKVQPAELEDSGVYFCASSQVKTGGTRETQYFGPGTRLLVL.

This chain uses TRBV11-2 with TRBJ1-2; 8 bases agree with TRBD1. From germline, CDR1 is SGHAT and CDR2 FQNNGV. This CDR3 spans 13 amino acids. V was clipped by 5 bases and J by 8 bases; unmatched bases: 7. The CDR3 is CASSVDRGAGYTF. In DNA form, the CDR3 reads TGTGCCAGCAGCGTCGACAGGGGAGCGGGCTACACCTTC.

V and J are TRBV5-4 and TRBJ1-3, with 8 bases that match TRBD1. J lost 1 base, V lost 2 bases, and 8 bases had no gene match. The length of the CDR3 is 17 residues. Germline CDR1 is SGHNT and CDR2 is YYREEE (reference sequence). CDR3 residues: CASSFNRGTGSGNTIYF. The CDR3 DNA sequence: TGTGCCAGCAGCTTTAATCGCGGGACAGGTTCTGGAAACACCATATATTTT.

The chain carries TRBV15 and TRBJ2-4; D uncertain. The CDR3 runs 14 residues. V lost 5 bases and J lost 2, with 10 bases in between. Germline V gene sequence: CDR1 LNHNV, CDR2 YYDKDF (reference sequence). The CDR3 sequence: CATSPDRSKNIQYF. CDR3 in DNA: TGTGCCACCAGCCCTGATCGGTCCAAAAACATTCAGTACTTC.